The 28 T cell receptor beta chains below come from one sample, sequenced in a study of cytomegalovirus exposure and HLA in healthy donors (dated by TCRdb to about 2017). The library was obtained by the immunoSEQ multiplex PCR assay. In TCRdb, the immuneACCESS table is reduced to in-frame sequences with V and J assigned. These tables do not hold every clone; where another copy was compared, an unresolved V gene accounts for under half, and the others remain unexplained. This sample lists over 85,000 clones; approximately 89% were detected once. Jointly, the top ten make up 1.5% to 2% of the sample. Material for sequencing was PBMCs. The origin of the receptors is a woman under 30 in good health and CMV-seronegative.

The sample holds a few counts of this clone. V gene TRBV7-9 combines with J gene TRBJ1-3; D call uncertain. The length of the CDR3 is 12 residues. Trimming shortened V by 4 bases and J by 3 bases, and 4 bases separated the two germline ends. Germline CDR1 SEHNR, CDR2 FQNEAQ (reference sequence). In DNA form, the CDR3 reads TGTGCCAGCAGCTCTATTGGAAACACCATATATTTT. Translated: CASSSIGNTIYF. Looking up the rest from reference TRBV7-9 and TRBJ1-3 gives the full variable domain: DTGVSQNPRHKITKRGQNVTFRCDPISEHNRLYWYRQTLGQGPEFLTYFQNEAQLEKSRLLSDRFSAERPKGSFSTLEIQRTEQGDSAMYLCASSSIGNTIYFGEGSWLTVV.

The chain links TRBV4-3 to TRBJ2-7; 8 nucleotides match TRBD1. Germline CDR1 and CDR2: LGHNA and YSLEER. This CDR3 spans 13 amino acids. Trimming cost V 1 base and J 6 bases; bases outside gene matches: 2. The CDR3 region is CASSQGTGSEQYF. CDR3 bases: TGCGCCAGCAGCCAAGGGACAGGGAGCGAGCAGTACTTC.

This chain uses TRBV4-3 with TRBJ2-2; 12 bases fit TRBD1. The CDR3 is made up of 17 amino acids. V shed 4 bases, J shed 4 bases, and the junction held 7 bases outside the gene matches. Germline values: CDR1 LGHNA, CDR2 YSLEER. The CDR3 is CASSPEPGQGATGELFF. CDR3 nucleotides: TGCGCCAGCAGCCCCGAGCCGGGACAGGGGGCCACCGGGGAGCTGTTTTTT.

This clone turned up a few times. The genes are TRBV29-1 and TRBJ1-2, with D perhaps TRBD1 (6 bases). CDR3 length: 13 amino acids. From germline, CDR1 is SQVTM and CDR2 ANQGSEA. Trimming removed 6 bases at V and 5 bases at J, with 16 bases between. Here the CDR3 DNA reads TGCAGCGTAGTGACAGGTTCCCCGTATGGCTACACCTTC. Protein: CSVVTGSPYGYTF.

The chain is built from TRBV4-3 and TRBJ2-7, with D possibly TRBD2 on 5 matching bases. Per germline, CDR1 LGHNA and CDR2 YSLEER. V lost 0 bases to trimming and J lost 1 base, with 10 bases between them. The CDR3 runs to 15 residues. CDR3 residues: CASSQEWRQSYEQYF. CDR3 bases: TGCGCCAGCAGCCAAGAATGGAGGCAGTCCTACGAGCAGTACTTC.

V usage is TRBV11-2 and J usage is TRBJ2-7; D possibly corresponds to TRBD2 (5 bases). V dropped 5 bases and J dropped 12 bases, with 17 bases sitting between them. Germline V CDR1 and CDR2: SGHAT, FQNNGV. This CDR3 has 12 amino acids. CDR3 sequence: CASSPPRGGGYF. The CDR3 DNA is TGTGCCAGCAGCCCCCCCCGCGGAGGCGGGTACTTC. Drawing the rest from reference TRBV11-2 and TRBJ2-7, the complete variable domain is EAGVAQSPRYKIIEKRQSVAFWCNPISGHATLYWYQQILGQGPKLLIQFQNNGVVDDSQLPKDRFSAERLKGVDSTLKIQPAKLEDSAVYLCASSPPRGGGYFGPGTRLTVT.

J is TRBJ1-3 and V is TRBV30; no clear D gene. CDR3 length: 14 residues. Germline values: CDR1 GTSNPN, CDR2 SVGIG (reference sequence). Trimming took 6 bases from V and 0 from J, leaving 12 bases between them. The CDR3 spells CACGGGSSGNTIYF. CDR3 bases: TGTGCCTGCGGTGGAGGTTCCTCTGGAAACACCATATATTTT.

Points on this clone: A read error may account for a junction end that differs from germline. The rearrangement uses TRBV7-7 and TRBJ2-2; D call uncertain. The CDR3 length is 13 residues. In germline, CDR1 is SSHAT, CDR2 FNYEAQ (reference sequence). DNA for the CDR3: TGTGCTAGCAGCTTAATACGGACCGGGGAGCTGTTTTTT. It specifies CASSLIRTGELFF.

This chain uses TRBV7-2 with TRBJ1-5; the D is unclear. CDR1 and CDR2 from the germline V gene are SGHTA and FQGNSA. V was trimmed by 1 base and J by 1 base, leaving 2 bases between them. The CDR3 is 13 amino acids. CDR3 residues: CASSLVSNQPQHF. The DNA for the CDR3 is TGTGCCAGCAGCTTAGTAAGCAATCAGCCCCAGCATTTT.

This clone was found once. The V and J genes are TRBV6-1 and TRBJ1-4; 9 positions agree with TRBD1. The CDR3 totals 14 residues. The V segment lost 8 bases and the J segment 7 bases; nucleotides outside the gene matches: 8. Germline CDR1 MNHNS, CDR2 SASEGT. CDR3 in DNA: TGTGCCAGCCTTTGGGGGACAGGGCGTGAAAAACTGTTTTTT. This gives the protein CASLWGTGREKLFF.

The V call is TRBV28, the J call TRBJ2-4; maybe TRBD1 (5 bases). Germline V gene sequence: CDR1 MDHEN, CDR2 SYDVKM. The CDR3 consists of 17 residues. V was trimmed by 5 bases and J by 0 bases, leaving 17 bases between them. CDR3 in amino acids: CASSPSPHRLAKNIQYF. Here the CDR3 DNA reads TGTGCCAGCAGTCCGAGCCCCCACAGGCTAGCCAAAAACATTCAGTACTTC.

This clone was found a few times. V usage is TRBV6-5 and J usage is TRBJ1-1, with 7 bases fitting TRBD1. CDR1 and CDR2 (germline): MNHEY, SVGAGI. The CDR3 extends over 14 amino acids. V dropped 10 bases and J dropped 5; count of bases not matched to a gene: 13. The CDR3 here is CAIRKGAAETEAFF. For the CDR3, the DNA is TGTGCCATCAGGAAGGGGGCCGCGGAAACTGAAGCTTTCTTT.

The count of this clone is one. This chain joins TRBV6-6 and TRBJ2-2, with 9 bases fitting TRBD2. Germline V gene data show CDR1 as MNHNY and CDR2 as SVGAGI (reference sequence). CDR3 length: 16 amino acids. V trimming: 6 bases; J trimming: 4 bases; junction bases outside the gene matches: 9. In nucleotides, the CDR3 is TGTGCCAGCAGCCCCCTGGCTAGCGGGACCACCGGGGAGCTGTTTTTT. Its protein product is CASSPLASGTTGELFF.

CDR3 protein: CAWTDRGAQETQYF. The CDR3 DNA reads as TGTGCCTGGACTGACAGGGGAGCCCAAGAGACCCAGTACTTC. The chain has TRBV30 and TRBJ2-5; TRBD1 aligns across 8 bases. V dropped 4 bases and J dropped 1; count of bases not matched to a gene: 5. The germline V gene encodes CDR1 GTSNPN and CDR2 SVGIG (reference sequence). The CDR3 loop spans 14 amino acids.

J is TRBJ1-1 and V is TRBV7-8; D unclear. Trimming removed 3 bases at V and 1 base at J, with 3 bases between. This CDR3 has 12 residues. CDR1 SGHVS and CDR2 FQNEAQ come from the germline V gene. The CDR3 region has the DNA TGTGCCAGCAGCTTCCAGAACACTGAAGCTTTCTTT. Its translation: CASSFQNTEAFF.

The gene calls are TRBV11-2 and TRBJ1-1; possible D gene TRBD1, 6 bases. The CDR3 extends over 14 amino acids. Germline V gene sequence: CDR1 SGHAT, CDR2 FQNNGV. V was pared by 1 base and J by 4 bases, with 10 bases between. The CDR3 nucleotides are TGTGCCAGCAGCTTAGGGGGGCAGAGCACTGAAGCTTTCTTT. It codes for CASSLGGQSTEAFF.

The chain links TRBV29-1 to TRBJ1-2, with D maybe TRBD1 (5 bases). Per germline, CDR1 SQVTM and CDR2 ANQGSEA. The CDR3 has 13 amino acids. V was cut by 7 bases and J by 0 bases, with 12 bases left in between. This CDR3 reads CSGSRQPNYGYTF. In DNA form, the CDR3 reads TGCAGCGGATCAAGACAGCCTAACTATGGCTACACCTTC.

This clone was recorded once. The DNA of the CDR3 is TGTGCCAGCAGCCCTGGAGATACCAACGTCCTGACTTTC. This codes for CASSPGDTNVLTF. This rearrangement joins TRBV5-6 to TRBJ2-6; D not certain. Germline V gene lookup returns CDR1 SGHDT and CDR2 YYEEEE. There are 13 residues in the CDR3. The V and J ends lost 4 bases and 8 bases respectively, with 10 bases between them.

The V gene is TRBV5-1, the J gene TRBJ1-4, with D unresolved. With 2 bases removed from V and 0 bases from J, the gap between germline ends came to 5 bases. CDR1 SGHRS and CDR2 YFSETQ come from the germline V gene. CDR3 length: 14 residues. The CDR3 region is CASSLGATNEKLFF. CDR3 coding DNA: TGCGCCAGCAGCTTAGGAGCAACTAATGAAAAACTGTTTTTT.

V gene TRBV5-1 combines with J gene TRBJ2-7, with TRBD1 matching 10 bases. The V gene's germline CDR1 is SGHRS and CDR2 YFSETQ. V lost 4 bases and J lost 3; bases outside the gene matches: 4. The CDR3 sequence is 14 residues long. Here the CDR3 reads CASSMGTGDYEQYF. The CDR3 DNA reads TGCGCCAGCAGCATGGGGACAGGGGACTACGAGCAGTACTTC.

This chain links TRBV10-2 with TRBJ2-2, with TRBD1 matching over 8 bases. The CDR3 extends over 15 amino acids. V trimming: 8 bases; J trimming: 5 bases; junction bases outside the gene matches: 10. Germline V gene sequence: CDR1 WSHSY, CDR2 SAAADI. CDR3 sequence: CASRGTGFITGELFF. The CDR3 DNA follows: TGCGCCAGCCGTGGGACAGGTTTCATTACCGGGGAGCTGTTTTTT.

The rearrangement links TRBV28 to TRBJ1-2; 9 nucleotides line up with TRBD1. The CDR3 has 15 residues. Germline values: CDR1 MDHEN, CDR2 SYDVKM. With 2 bases clipped from V and 7 bases from J, the junction kept 8 bases outside the gene matches. This CDR3 reads CASSLALQGARGYTF. CDR3 coding DNA: TGTGCCAGCAGTTTAGCCCTACAGGGGGCGCGTGGCTACACCTTC.

The chain couples TRBV29-1 to TRBJ2-3; D perhaps matches TRBD2 (5 bases). Germline V lookup: CDR1 SQVTM, CDR2 ANQGSEA. CDR3 length equals 15 residues. V was pared by 1 base and J by 0 bases, with 11 bases between. The CDR3 bases are TGCAGCGTTGAAGGGGGAGCCCCTAGCACAGATACGCAGTATTTT. As protein: CSVEGGAPSTDTQYF.

The V gene is TRBV27, the J gene TRBJ2-7; 14 bases align to TRBD2. Unmatched junction bases numbered 7, after V lost 4 bases and J lost 5 bases. The CDR3 length is 16 residues. In germline, CDR1 is MNHEY, CDR2 SMNVEV (reference sequence). The CDR3 is CASSSRTSGRINEQYF. CDR3 DNA sequence: TGTGCCAGCAGTTCCCGGACTAGCGGGAGGATCAACGAGCAGTACTTC.

This clone was counted once. This rearrangement joins TRBV10-3 to TRBJ1-2; D perhaps matches TRBD1 (6 bases). In germline, CDR1 is ENHRY, CDR2 SYGVKD. Trimming cost V 6 bases and J 6 bases, with 20 bases left between them. The CDR3 contains 15 residues. CDR3 region: CAIRAKGVGGNGYTF. CDR3 sequence (DNA): TGTGCCATCAGAGCCAAGGGGGTGGGAGGGAATGGCTACACCTTC.

The chain employs TRBV4-3 and TRBJ1-1; D remains unclear. The germline CDR1 and CDR2 sequences are LGHNA and YSLEER. The germline V and J ends were trimmed by 0 bases and 6 bases, with 11 bases remaining between them. The CDR3 length is 14 residues. CDR3 in DNA: TGCGCCAGCAGCCAAGATATGAGAGGGTCTGAAGCTTTCTTT. This encodes CASSQDMRGSEAFF.

V is TRBV11-1 and J is TRBJ2-7; TRBD1 matches 7 bases. The junction had 12 bases not matched to a gene; V was cut back by 1 base and J by 0 bases. Germline lookup yields CDR1 SGHAT and CDR2 FQDESV (reference sequence). The CDR3 spans 18 residues. As DNA, the CDR3 is TGTGCCAGCAGCTTAGATGAGACACAGGGGCTATACTCCTACGAGCAGTACTTC. This encodes CASSLDETQGLYSYEQYF.

CDR3: CASSLRTGRYNTEAFF. CDR3 coding DNA: TGTGCCAGCAGTTTAAGGACAGGCAGGTATAACACTGAAGCTTTCTTT. The chain recombines TRBV28 with TRBJ1-1; TRBD1 aligns across 7 bases. Germline values: CDR1 MDHEN, CDR2 SYDVKM. The CDR3 has 16 amino acids. Losses at the gene ends were 2 bases for V and 2 bases for J; bases not matched to a gene: 8.